Here is one TCR beta chain with its context. Its antigen is not known. Gene names are the mouse ones. The sequenced fragment ends 4 residues before the CDR3 boundary, so the rest is inferred from the germline J gene. Different DNA sequences within this sample yield the same CDR3. Markers including CD4, CD8alpha, NKG2D and NKG2ACE guided sorting of pooled cutaneous lymph node cells. CDR3 length: 15 amino acids. V trimming: 6 bases; J trimming: 2 bases; junction bases outside the gene matches: 4. Per germline, CDR1 MNHDT and CDR2 YYDKIL. This sample is drawn from a study of CD8+ T cells in alopecia areata. Study results and limitations: An increase in clonality over normal scalp was evident in lesional scalp, especially alopecia totalis/universalis. Among patients, TCR sharing was less clear than in mice, a difference possibly due in part to HLA diversity in the patient population.

Following RNA extraction, reverse transcription yielded cDNA that acted as the sequencing template. Method: immunoSEQ multiplex PCR; TCRdb's copy keeps in-frame clones and lacks some. The table lists 290,000 or so clones, with no singletons. This sequence joins TRBV17 and TRBJ2-2; 9 nucleotides line up with TRBD1. This receptor was taken from a C3H/HeJ mouse with alopecia areata. MHC haplotype of the mouse line: H2-k. Sequenced material: CD4+ T cells sorted from a lymph node. The CDR3 reads CASSRDRANTGQLYF. The part of the CDR3 DNA that was read is TGTGCTAGCAGCAGGGACAGGGCGAACACCGGG.